Below, 27 T cell receptor beta chains from the same sample are listed, as sequenced in a study of T cells in Graves' hyperthyroidism and ophthalmopathy. TCR beta CDR3 sequences were amplified from RNA transcripts. When the TCR CDR3 underwent first-round RT-PCR, the HTBI primer set was used. MiXCR, applied by TCRdb to the multiplex PCR reads, yields one record per CDR3 protein. The repertoire holds roughly 380,000 distinct CDR3 sequences, with 11% to 15% as singletons. Sequenced input: blood. These receptors were collected from a woman aged 55-70 years with Graves' hyperthyroidism.

This clonotype was counted ten times or more. This chain uses TRBV2 with TRBJ2-3; D uncertain. The CDR3 has 14 residues. Germline CDR1 SNHLY, CDR2 FYNNEI. Trimming cost V 8 bases and J 2 bases, with 14 bases left between them. As DNA, the CDR3 is TGTGCCAGCGTGAGCGAGCATAACACAGATACGCAGTATTTT. Translation: CASVSEHNTDTQYF.

This clonotype came up a few times. J is TRBJ2-5 and V is TRBV6-5, with D perhaps being TRBD1 or TRBD2 (6 bases each). The CDR3 spans 15 residues. Germline values: CDR1 MNHEY, CDR2 SVGAGI. V shed 0 bases and J shed 5 bases, with 13 bases lying between them. The CDR3 sequence is CASSYSAGGGETQYF. As DNA, the CDR3 is TGTGCCAGCAGTTACTCGGCAGGAGGGGGGGAGACCCAGTACTTC.

This sequence joins TRBV25-1 and TRBJ1-2; D not certain. Per the germline V gene, CDR1 is MGHDK and CDR2 is SYGVNS. The CDR3 is 12 amino acids. Trimming took off 1 base at V and 6 bases at J, with 6 bases between the two ends. The CDR3 reads CASSESGHGYTF. The CDR3 DNA is TGTGCCAGCAGTGAATCCGGCCATGGCTACACCTTC.

Regarding this clonotype: A read error may explain this, as a much larger clone is one base away. Since no conserved phenylalanine or tryptophan closes the CDR3, a read error is the likely cause. This chain connects TRBV11-2 to TRBJ2-5; D is perhaps TRBD1 (5 bases). The V gene's germline CDR1 is SGHAT and CDR2 FQNNGV. This CDR3 is built from 15 residues. Between the trimmed V and J ends, which lost 1 base and 0 bases, there was a span of 9 bases. The CDR3 loop is CASSLGGGNQETQYL. The DNA of the CDR3 is TGTGCCAGCAGCTTAGGGGGCGGCAACCAAGAGACCCAGTACCTC.

This chain connects TRBV6-1 to TRBJ1-3; D perhaps matches TRBD1 (5 bases). With 0 bases removed from V and 8 bases from J, the gap between germline ends came to 11 bases. This CDR3 region has 14 residues. Germline V gives CDR1 MNHNS, CDR2 SASEGT. CDR3 amino acids: CASSEAGRQDTIYF. The CDR3 region has the DNA TGTGCCAGCAGTGAAGCGGGACGCCAGGACACCATATATTTT.

This clonotype has at least ten counts. This chain joins TRBV20-1 and TRBJ2-3, with 11 bases matching TRBD2. The germline V gene has CDR1 DFQATT and CDR2 SNEGSKA (reference sequence). The CDR3 has 17 amino acids. J lost 1 base, V lost 0 bases, and 6 bases had no gene match. CDR3 loop: CSARDPLAGGGTDTQYF. The DNA for the CDR3 is TGCAGTGCTAGAGACCCCCTAGCGGGAGGTGGCACAGATACGCAGTATTTT.

The sample holds many counts of this clonotype. The chain uses TRBV6-6 and TRBJ2-7; D unclear. The CDR3 has 13 amino acids. Per the germline V gene, CDR1 is MNHNY and CDR2 is SVGAGI (reference sequence). With 0 bases removed from V and 2 bases from J, the gap between germline ends came to 5 bases. The CDR3 loop is CASSYSSPYEQYF. Written as DNA, the CDR3 is TGTGCCAGCAGTTACTCTTCCCCCTACGAGCAGTACTTC.

This clonotype was recorded many times. The chain joins TRBV2 to TRBJ1-2, with D possibly TRBD1 on 6 matching bases. CDR1 is SNHLY, CDR2 FYNNEI, per germline. The CDR3 sequence is 19 residues long. Trimming pared 2 bases from V and 4 bases from J, leaving 26 bases between. Here the CDR3 DNA reads TGTGCCAGCAGTGAAATATCGTGGACACGGGGGCTCCCTTCCTATGGCTACACCTTC. It translates to CASSEISWTRGLPSYGYTF.

In the case of this clonotype: A much larger clonotype is one base distant, so this may be a read error. The V and J genes are TRBV7-9 and TRBJ2-6, with 11 positions matching TRBD2. CDR1 and CDR2 (germline): SEHNR, FQNEAQ (reference sequence). The CDR3 is 19 residues long. The V gene end was trimmed by 2 bases and the J gene end by 0 bases; junction bases not matched to a gene: 6. CDR3 residues: CASSLFTSGRASGANVLTF. The CDR3 DNA reads as TGTGCCAGCAGCTTATTTACTAGCGGGAGAGCCTCTGGGGCCAACGTCCTGACTTTC.

This clonotype was seen only a few times. This rearrangement joins TRBV29-1 to TRBJ2-3, with TRBD2 as a possible D gene (5 bases). This CDR3 has 11 amino acids. Per germline, CDR1 SQVTM and CDR2 ANQGSEA. V lost 8 bases, J lost 8 bases, and 14 bases lay in between. The CDR3 nucleotides are TGCAGCACGAGAGCGGTAGTTACGCAGTATTTT. Amino acids: CSTRAVVTQYF.

The gene calls are TRBV2 and TRBJ1-5; D is perhaps TRBD1 (5 bases). Germline CDR1 SNHLY, CDR2 FYNNEI. The CDR3 runs to 15 residues. V was shortened by 3 bases and J by 4 bases, with 13 bases between the two germline ends. Here the CDR3 reads CASSDARDFNQPQHF. Written as DNA, the CDR3 is TGTGCCAGCAGTGATGCCAGGGATTTTAATCAGCCCCAGCATTTT.

The genes are TRBV30 and TRBJ1-2; TRBD1 might be the D (5 bases). The V gene's germline CDR1 is GTSNPN and CDR2 SVGIG (reference sequence). The CDR3 covers 12 residues. V lost 2 bases to trimming and J lost 7 bases, with 11 bases between them. CDR3 sequence reads: CAWSPGDSGYTF. In nucleotides, the CDR3 is TGTGCCTGGAGTCCCGGGGACTCTGGCTACACCTTC.

This clonotype was observed at least ten times. The chain uses TRBV3-1 and TRBJ1-3; D possibly corresponds to TRBD1 (6 bases). Per the germline V gene, CDR1 is LGHDT and CDR2 is YNNKEL (reference sequence). This CDR3 spans 17 amino acids. With 4 bases removed from V and 0 bases from J, the gap between germline ends came to 16 bases. CDR3 nucleotides: TGTGCCAGCAGCCGCACAGGGCGGACAGACTCTGGAAACACCATATATTTT. Translated, it gives CASSRTGRTDSGNTIYF.

This clonotype appeared many times. The chain joins TRBV2 to TRBJ1-4, with a tentative D call TRBD1 (5 bases). The CDR3 has 14 residues. The germline V and J ends were trimmed by 5 bases and 4 bases, with 11 bases remaining between them. Germline lookup yields CDR1 SNHLY and CDR2 FYNNEI. DNA for the CDR3: TGTGCCAGCAGTCCTGGGGGGAGTAATGAAAAACTGTTTTTT. The encoded protein is CASSPGGSNEKLFF.

In its sample, this clonotype was seen many times. V gene TRBV6-1 combines with J gene TRBJ1-2; D unclear. Germline loops: CDR1 MNHNS, CDR2 SASEGT. The V end was cut by 3 bases, the J end by 6 bases, with 5 bases between. The CDR3 spans 11 residues. The CDR3 protein is CASSETDGYTF. In DNA form, the CDR3 reads TGTGCCAGCAGTGAGACGGATGGCTACACCTTC.

This clonotype was counted ten times or more. V and J are TRBV27 and TRBJ1-1, with 9 bases lining up with TRBD1. Germline V gene lookup returns CDR1 MNHEY and CDR2 SMNVEV (reference sequence). J lost 5 bases, V lost 2 bases, and 6 bases had no gene match. The CDR3 runs to 15 residues. This CDR3 reads CASSLTGGEVTEAFF. The CDR3, as DNA: TGTGCCAGCAGTTTAACAGGGGGCGAGGTGACTGAAGCTTTCTTT.

This clonotype has at least ten counts. The J gene is TRBJ2-1, the V gene TRBV5-1; D is possibly TRBD2 (6 bases). In germline, CDR1 is SGHRS, CDR2 YFSETQ. V lost 4 bases to trimming and J lost 4 bases, with 12 bases between them. The CDR3 totals 14 residues. The CDR3 region is CASSARDSYNEQFF. Here the CDR3 DNA reads TGCGCCAGCAGCGCTCGGGACTCTTACAATGAGCAGTTCTTC.

This CDR3 is CASSLGTINEQFF. The DNA for the CDR3 is TGTGCCAGCAGCCTAGGGACTATCAATGAGCAGTTCTTC. V and J are TRBV7-6 and TRBJ2-1; 7 positions agree with TRBD2. CDR1 SGHVS and CDR2 FNYEAQ come from the germline V gene. After removal of 5 bases from V and 6 bases from J, the junction contained 4 bases not matched to a gene. The CDR3 extends over 13 amino acids.

This clonotype was counted at least ten times. The DNA for the CDR3 is TGTGCCAGCAGTTCCCGGACAGAAGAGACCCAGTACTTC. It specifies CASSSRTEETQYF. The gene calls are TRBV27 and TRBJ2-5; D may be TRBD1 (6 bases). The ends were cut back, 4 bases at V and 3 bases at J, with 9 bases in the middle. There are 13 residues in the CDR3. In germline, CDR1 is MNHEY, CDR2 SMNVEV (reference sequence).

This clonotype was counted between two and nine times. The CDR3 loop reads CASSPLIPLAGGPDEQFF. The CDR3 bases are TGTGCCAGCAGCCCATTAATACCACTAGCGGGAGGGCCCGATGAGCAGTTCTTC. The chain combines TRBV11-2 with TRBJ2-1; 13 bases are a match to TRBD2. CDR1 is SGHAT and CDR2 is FQNNGV in the germline V gene. This CDR3 contains 18 residues. V gave up 5 bases and J gave up 8 bases; unmatched junction bases: 15.

This clonotype was seen many times. The chain uses TRBV29-1 and TRBJ1-2; 7 bases line up with TRBD1. Trimming at V came to 4 bases and at J to 3 bases, leaving 8 bases not matched to a gene. The CDR3 runs 14 residues. Looked up from germline, CDR1 is SQVTM and CDR2 is ANQGSEA. The chain's CDR3 is CSVGIPGTDYGYTF. CDR3 nucleotide sequence: TGCAGCGTTGGCATCCCGGGGACAGACTATGGCTACACCTTC.

This clonotype was counted many times. The V call is TRBV20-1, the J call TRBJ1-2; D perhaps matches TRBD1 (5 bases). This CDR3 is built from 13 residues. V lost 0 bases, J lost 8 bases, and 13 bases lay in between. Per the germline V gene, CDR1 is DFQATT and CDR2 is SNEGSKA (reference sequence). CDR3 sequence (DNA): TGCAGTGCTAGAGAAACAGGATTCTTCGGCTACACCTTC. Amino acid sequence: CSARETGFFGYTF.

This clonotype has a count of ten or more. The chain uses TRBV12-3 or TRBV12-4 and TRBJ2-1; 11 bases align to TRBD2. This CDR3 comprises 14 residues. V shed 6 bases, J shed 7 bases, and the junction held 5 bases outside the gene matches. The CDR3 here is CASRVAGGRNEQFF. CDR3 nucleotide sequence: TGTGCCAGCAGGGTAGCGGGAGGGCGGAATGAGCAGTTCTTC.

As concerns this clonotype: This may arise from a read error, as a much more abundant clone is one base away. V is TRBV6-2 or TRBV6-3 and J is TRBJ2-1; D not certain. The J call may be incorrect, as the DNA end agrees better with TRBJ2-7. This CDR3 is built from 13 residues. Germline CDR1 is MNHEY and CDR2 is SVGEGT. Here the CDR3 reads CASCRVVYNEQYF. The CDR3 DNA reads TGTGCCAGCTGTCGTGTCGTCTACAATGAGCAGTACTTC.

Concerning this clonotype: Just one base apart from a much larger clone, this may be a read error. The chain employs TRBV3-1 and TRBJ2-7; the match to TRBD1 covers 9 bases. The DNA end favors TRBJ2-1, so the J call may be wrong. Germline V gene lookup returns CDR1 LGHDT and CDR2 YNNKEL (reference sequence). The CDR3 spans 15 residues. The CDR3 region has the DNA TGTGCCAGCAGCCTCGTGACAGGGGGGTCTTACGAGCAGTTCTTC. Amino acid sequence: CASSLVTGGSYEQFF.

The rearrangement links TRBV6-1 to TRBJ2-6; D is tentatively TRBD1 or TRBD2 (5 bases each). CDR1 is MNHNS, CDR2 SASEGT, per germline. The CDR3 runs to 18 residues. The germline V and J ends were trimmed by 5 bases and 2 bases, with 19 bases remaining between them. The CDR3 spells CASSRDGALTTGANVLTF. Here the CDR3 DNA reads TGTGCCAGCAGTCGGGACGGAGCCCTCACTACTGGGGCCAACGTCCTGACTTTC.

V gene TRBV30 combines with J gene TRBJ2-1; 10 nucleotides align to TRBD2. The length of the CDR3 is 16 residues. J gave up 8 bases and V 0 bases, and 10 bases lay outside the gene matches. Germline V gives CDR1 GTSNPN, CDR2 SVGIG (reference sequence). CDR3 DNA sequence: TGTGCCTGGAGTGTACGACAGCGGGAGGGCCGGTATGAGCAGTTCTTC. This translates into CAWSVRQREGRYEQFF.